This TCR beta chain derives from a study of cytomegalovirus exposure and HLA in healthy donors. Notes on the study in general: Indistinguishability led to the exclusion of some V segments, TRBV6-2 and TRBV6-3 included. The authors later linked a missense DCLRE1C variant to TCR beta V- and J-gene trimming. Cytomegalovirus association was listed for approximately 150 TCR beta chains. Other equally common chains were less clonally expanded than HLA-associated TCR beta chains, a later analysis showed.

Both 60 Vbeta primers and 13 Jbeta primers went into the PCR. Profiling relied on immunoSEQ multiplex PCR, and the TCRdb table lists in-frame clones only, not all of them. In the table there are about 63,000 clones, 65% to 75% of which are singletons. The CDR3 extends over 18 amino acids. Germline values: CDR1 SNHLY, CDR2 FYNNEI. V was clipped by 3 bases and J by 4 bases; unmatched bases: 16. As concerns this clone: Its antigen is undetermined.

Sequencing was performed on PBMCs. This receptor was identified in a man aged 45 to 65 in good health and CMV-seropositive. The V call is TRBV2, the J call TRBJ2-5, with 8 positions matching TRBD2. The CDR3 DNA sequence: TGTGCCAGCAGTGAGTGGTCGAGGACTAGCCTAGATCCAGAGACCCAGTACTTC. Amino acid sequence: CASSEWSRTSLDPETQYF.